This is a list of T cell receptor beta chains from one sample in a study of Graves' ophthalmopathy and Graves' hyperthyroidism. TCRdb itself ran the multiplex PCR reads through MiXCR, one entry per CDR3 protein. Of over a million distinct CDR3 sequences in the sample, 35% to 45% are singletons; the top ten hold around 10%. Sequenced material: peripheral blood or thyroid tissue (not recorded which). The receptor set was obtained from an adult man with Graves' hyperthyroidism. CDR3s include the opening cysteine and the closing phenylalanine or tryptophan. A D gene is named only where the DNA matches it firmly. Size is stated for part of the rows, as once, few or many counts, or as a class when the clone is expanded.

CDR3: CASSDSGDSYEQYF
DNA: TGCGCCAGCAGTGACTCCGGGGACAGCTACGAGCAGTACTTC
V: TRBV10-2
length: 14
D: TRBD1
J: TRBJ2-7
size: few

CDR3: CASSLGALVAGAEETQYF
DNA: TGTGCCAGCAGCTTAGGGGCCTTGGTAGCGGGCGCCGAAGAGACCCAGTACTTC
V: TRBV7-2
length: 18
D: TRBD2
J: TRBJ2-5
size: many

CDR3: CASSPGTGEYQPQHF
DNA: TGTGCCAGCAGTCCCGGGACAGGGGAATATCAGCCCCAGCATTTT
V: TRBV28
length: 15
D: TRBD1
J: TRBJ1-5
size: .

CDR3: CATSREGASTEAFF
DNA: TGTGCCACCAGCAGAGAGGGGGCGAGCACTGAAGCTTTCTTT
V: TRBV15
length: 14
D: .
J: TRBJ1-1
size: .

CDR3: CASSGLAGLTNTEAFF
DNA: TGTGCCAGCAGTGGACTAGCGGGACTTACGAACACTGAAGCTTTCTTT
V: TRBV2
length: 16
D: .
J: TRBJ1-1
size: .

CDR3: CATSSSRGAYEQYF
DNA: TGTGCCACCAGCTCTTCGCGGGGGGCGTACGAGCAGTACTTC
V: TRBV15
length: 14
D: TRBD2
J: TRBJ2-7
size: .

CDR3: CSARDLGQSSYNSPLHF
DNA: TGCAGTGCTAGAGATCTTGGACAGAGCTCCTATAATTCACCCCTCCACTTT
V: TRBV20-1
length: 17
D: .
J: TRBJ1-6
size: .

CDR3: CASGLGYGYTF
DNA: TGTGCGTCGGGGCTCGGCTATGGCTACACCTTC
V: TRBV28
length: 11
D: .
J: TRBJ1-2
size: many

CDR3: CASSQDARTVGETQYF
DNA: TGTGCCAGCAGCCAAGATGCGCGTACGGTCGGGGAGACCCAGTACTTC
V: TRBV14
length: 16
D: .
J: TRBJ2-5
size: few

CDR3: CASSAKDRTYEQYF
DNA: TGTGCCAGCAGCGCTAAGGACAGGACCTACGAGCAGTACTTC
V: TRBV7-8
length: 14
D: TRBD1
J: TRBJ2-7
size: .

CDR3: CATSLLGEATSNQPQHF
DNA: TGTGCCACCAGCTTACTTGGGGAGGCCACTAGCAATCAGCCCCAGCATTTT
V: TRBV24-1
length: 17
D: .
J: TRBJ1-5
size: many

CDR3: CSATPANRGNSPLHF
DNA: TGCAGTGCTACCCCAGCAAATCGGGGTAATTCACCCCTCCACTTT
V: TRBV20-1
length: 15
D: .
J: TRBJ1-6
size: many

CDR3: CASSVDRALLWAQYF
DNA: TGTGCCAGCAGCGTCGACAGGGCCCTGCTATGGGCCCAGTACTTC
V: TRBV12-3/TRBV12-4
length: 15
D: TRBD1
J: TRBJ2-5
size: .

CDR3: CSVGGGLQETQYF
DNA: TGCAGCGTCGGGGGGGGACTCCAAGAGACCCAGTACTTC
V: TRBV29-1
length: 13
D: TRBD2
J: TRBJ2-5
size: .

CDR3: CASSYGTASSFEKLFF
DNA: TGTGCCAGCAGCTACGGGACAGCTTCTAGTTTTGAAAAACTGTTTTTT
V: TRBV5-6
length: 16
D: TRBD1
J: TRBJ1-4
size: few

CDR3: CASSATGTTIGYTF
DNA: TGCGCCAGCAGCGCAACCGGGACAACTATTGGCTACACCTTC
V: TRBV5-1
length: 14
D: .
J: TRBJ1-2
size: many

CDR3: CSAPPKGGANEKLFF
DNA: TGCAGTGCTCCACCCAAGGGAGGGGCTAATGAAAAACTGTTTTTT
V: TRBV20-1
length: 15
D: .
J: TRBJ1-4
size: many

CDR3: CASGETGRDTEAFF
DNA: TGTGCCAGTGGAGAGACAGGGAGGGACACTGAAGCTTTCTTT
V: TRBV19
length: 14
D: TRBD1
J: TRBJ1-1
size: many

CDR3: CASSEVANTEAFF
DNA: TGTGCCAGCAGTGAGGTCGCGAACACTGAAGCTTTCTTT
V: TRBV6-5
length: 13
D: .
J: TRBJ1-1
size: many

CDR3: CASSPVSGSTEAFF
DNA: TGTGCCAGCAGTCCCGTGTCTGGGAGCACTGAAGCTTTCTTT
V: TRBV6-5
length: 14
D: .
J: TRBJ1-1
size: .

CDR3: CASRPRQGTETQYF
DNA: TGTGCCAGCAGACCCCGACAGGGAACGGAGACCCAGTACTTC
V: TRBV5-8
length: 14
D: TRBD1
J: TRBJ2-5
size: few

CDR3: CASRVQAFYEQYF
DNA: TGTGCCAGCAGAGTACAGGCATTCTACGAGCAGTACTTC
V: TRBV10-3
length: 13
D: .
J: TRBJ2-7
size: .

CDR3: CASKTGGNSPLHF
DNA: TGTGCCAGCAAGACAGGAGGGAATTCACCCCTCCACTTT
V: TRBV6-5
length: 13
D: .
J: TRBJ1-6
size: many

CDR3: CASSSLGGMANTEAFF
DNA: TGTGCCAGCAGTAGCCTGGGGGGGATGGCGAACACTGAAGCTTTCTTT
V: TRBV6-2/TRBV6-3
length: 16
D: .
J: TRBJ1-1
size: few

CDR3: CASSFRDNPTF
DNA: TGTGCCAGCAGCTTCAGGGATAATCCTACCTTT
V: TRBV9
length: 11
D: .
J: TRBJ1-6
size: .

CDR3: CASLGQGGEKLFF
DNA: TGCGCCAGCCTCGGACAGGGGGGAGAAAAACTGTTTTTT
V: TRBV5-1
length: 13
D: TRBD1
J: TRBJ1-4
size: once

CDR3: CASSEGTGFGYTF
DNA: TGTGCCAGCAGTGAGGGGACAGGGTTCGGCTACACCTTC
V: TRBV2
length: 13
D: TRBD1
J: TRBJ1-2
size: many

CDR3: CASSQGGARGYTF
DNA: TGCGCCAGCAGCCAAGGGGGGGCTCGTGGCTACACCTTC
V: TRBV4-1
length: 13
D: .
J: TRBJ1-2
size: few

CDR3: CASSLQGATSGANVLTF
DNA: TGTGCCAGCAGCCTCCAAGGGGCAACCTCTGGGGCCAACGTCCTGACTTTC
V: TRBV25-1
length: 17
D: .
J: TRBJ2-6
size: many

CDR3: CASSSTGGTRYGYTF
DNA: TGTGCCAGCAGCTCAACAGGGGGGACCCGCTATGGCTATACCTTC
V: TRBV7-9
length: 15
D: TRBD1
J: TRBJ1-2
size: many

CDR3: CASILDRNTEAFF
DNA: TGTGCCAGCATTCTGGACCGCAACACTGAAGCTTTCTTT
V: TRBV5-5
length: 13
D: .
J: TRBJ1-1
size: .

CDR3: CASSEDRRTNYGYTF
DNA: TGTGCCAGCAGCGAGGACAGGCGTACTAACTATGGCTACACCTTC
V: TRBV5-6
length: 15
D: TRBD1
J: TRBJ1-2
size: many

CDR3: CSARGEGTNQPQHF
DNA: TGCAGTGCTAGGGGAGAGGGGACTAATCAGCCCCAGCATTTT
V: TRBV20-1
length: 14
D: .
J: TRBJ1-5
size: .

CDR3: CAISESGISYTF
DNA: TGTGCCATCAGTGAGTCGGGGATATCCTACACCTTC
V: TRBV10-3
length: 12
D: .
J: TRBJ1-2
size: few

CDR3: CAWTPWGRQTEAFF
DNA: TGTGCCTGGACACCCTGGGGGAGACAAACTGAAGCTTTCTTT
V: TRBV30
length: 14
D: .
J: TRBJ1-1
size: .

CDR3: CASSQEGWEYEQYF
DNA: TGCGCCAGCAGCCAAGAGGGTTGGGAGTACGAGCAGTACTTC
V: TRBV4-3
length: 14
D: .
J: TRBJ2-7
size: .

CDR3: CAWTPSTDTQYF
DNA: TGTGCCTGGACACCTAGCACAGATACGCAGTATTTT
V: TRBV30
length: 12
D: .
J: TRBJ2-3
size: once

CDR3: CASSLSGRKAFF
DNA: TGTGCCAGCAGTTTATCCGGGCGGAAAGCTTTCTTT
V: TRBV2
length: 12
D: .
J: TRBJ1-1
size: .

CDR3: CASSLAGARNEKLFF
DNA: TGTGCCAGCAGTTTGGCGGGGGCGCGAAATGAAAAACTGTTTTTT
V: TRBV12-3/TRBV12-4
length: 15
D: .
J: TRBJ1-4
size: few

CDR3: CASRGTVANVLTF
DNA: TGTGCCAGCAGGGGGACGGTTGCCAACGTCCTGACTTTC
V: TRBV7-9
length: 13
D: .
J: TRBJ2-6
size: .

CDR3: CASTLGTPRNTEAFF
DNA: TGTGCCAGTACTCTGGGGACTCCGCGGAACACTGAAGCTTTCTTT
V: TRBV19
length: 15
D: .
J: TRBJ1-1
size: many

CDR3: CASSLRSNAGRAGGNTIYF
DNA: TGTGCCAGCAGCTTACGGTCGAACGCTGGGAGGGCCGGAGGAAACACCATATATTTT
V: TRBV7-8
length: 19
D: .
J: TRBJ1-3
size: many

CDR3: CASSEEVPGWYGYTF
DNA: TGTGCCAGCAGTGAAGAAGTACCAGGGTGGTATGGCTACACCTTC
V: TRBV2
length: 15
D: .
J: TRBJ1-2
size: once

CDR3: CASSHRENTEAFF
DNA: TGCGCCAGCAGCCATAGAGAGAACACTGAAGCTTTCTTT
V: TRBV4-1
length: 13
D: .
J: TRBJ1-1
size: many

CDR3: CASTIGSRVQGADAFF
DNA: TGTGCCAGCACCATCGGATCGAGGGTACAGGGGGCTGATGCTTTCTTT
V: TRBV7-6
length: 16
D: TRBD1
J: TRBJ1-1
size: .

CDR3: CASSLRHHGTLPTGELFF
DNA: TGTGCCAGCAGCTTAAGACACCACGGGACCCTGCCGACCGGGGAGCTGTTTTTT
V: TRBV13
length: 18
D: .
J: TRBJ2-2
size: many

CDR3: CASSVKLNTEAFF
DNA: TGTGCCAGCAGTGTAAAACTGAACACTGAAGCTTTCTTT
V: TRBV2
length: 13
D: .
J: TRBJ1-1
size: many

CDR3: CASSLRQARNTGELFF
DNA: TGTGCCAGCAGCTTAAGACAGGCGCGGAACACCGGGGAGCTGTTTTTT
V: TRBV7-4
length: 16
D: .
J: TRBJ2-2
size: .

CDR3: CASSEDSRSTEAFF
DNA: TGCGCCAGCAGTGAGGACAGCAGGAGCACTGAAGCTTTCTTT
V: TRBV10-2
length: 14
D: .
J: TRBJ1-1
size: .

CDR3: CASSPESGNQPQHF
DNA: TGTGCCAGCAGCCCCGAGAGCGGCAATCAGCCCCAGCATTTT
V: TRBV7-9
length: 14
D: .
J: TRBJ1-5
size: many